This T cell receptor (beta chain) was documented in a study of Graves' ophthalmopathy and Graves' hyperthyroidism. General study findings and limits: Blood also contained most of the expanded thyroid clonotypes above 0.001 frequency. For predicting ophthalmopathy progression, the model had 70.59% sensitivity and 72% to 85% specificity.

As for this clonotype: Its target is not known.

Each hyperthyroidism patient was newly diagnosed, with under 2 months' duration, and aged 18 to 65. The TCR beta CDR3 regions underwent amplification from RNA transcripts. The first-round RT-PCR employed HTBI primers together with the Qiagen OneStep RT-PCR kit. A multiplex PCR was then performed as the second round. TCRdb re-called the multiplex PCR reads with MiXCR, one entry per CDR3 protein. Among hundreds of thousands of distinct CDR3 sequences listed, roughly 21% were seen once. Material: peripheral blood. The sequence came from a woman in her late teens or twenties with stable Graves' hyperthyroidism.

The CDR3 coding sequence is TGTGCCAGCAGCCCGTTTGGCGCCAAAAACATTCAGTACTTC. It specifies CASSPFGAKNIQYF. The rearrangement joins TRBV25-1 to TRBJ2-4; D call uncertain. CDR3 length: 14 residues. The V end lost 6 bases, the J end lost 1 base, and 10 bases lay between the germline ends. CDR1 MGHDK and CDR2 SYGVNS come from the germline V gene.